A selection of T cell receptor beta chains follows, all from one sample in a study of metastatic and nonmetastatic thyroid tumors. TCRdb re-called the PCR reads via MiXCR. The sample lists roughly 32,000 clones, roughly 7.1% occurring once. Sequenced input: blood. The receptors here all came from a female donor with papillary thyroid cancer or a benign thyroid nodule (not recorded which). Some clones in this sample may be carry-over from other donors' samples. The CDR3 runs from the conserved cysteine through the conserved F or W. D genes are given only for firm matches. Clone sizes are given selectively: once, few, many, or a class where the clone is expanded.

V	J	D	size	CDR3	DNA
TRBV20-1	TRBJ1-6	TRBD1	many	CSAKQGASSYNSPLHF	TGCAGTGCTAAACAGGGGGCGAGCTCCTATAATTCACCCCTCCACTTT
TRBV5-4	TRBJ1-2	-	few	CASSLDQINYGYTF	TGTGCCAGCAGCTTGGATCAGATTAACTATGGCTACACCTTC
TRBV5-1	TRBJ1-1	TRBD1	many	CASSPQGGVTEAFF	TGCGCCAGCAGCCCGCAGGGGGGGGTCACTGAAGCTTTCTTT
TRBV12-3/TRBV12-4	TRBJ2-2	TRBD2	many	CASSLGLAPGELFF	TGTGCCAGCAGTTTAGGACTAGCCCCCGGGGAGCTGTTTTTT
TRBV28	TRBJ1-5	TRBD1	many	CASSRTGSNQPQHF	TGTGCCAGTTCCAGGACAGGGAGCAATCAGCCCCAGCATTTT
TRBV11-3	TRBJ2-1	-	many	CASSLGGQDNEQFF	TGTGCCAGCAGCTTAGGTGGTCAGGACAATGAGCAGTTCTTC
TRBV14	TRBJ2-7	-	many	CASSRHPGTLSYEQYF	TGTGCCAGCAGCCGACACCCCGGGACACTTTCCTACGAGCAGTACTTC
TRBV14	TRBJ1-6	TRBD1	many	CASSQAGTAYSPLHF	TGTGCCAGCAGCCAAGCCGGGACAGCTTATTCACCCCTCCACTTT
TRBV5-1	TRBJ1-1	-	many	CASSAQGSSTEAFF	TGCGCCAGCAGCGCCCAGGGTTCTAGCACTGAAGCTTTCTTT
TRBV12-3/TRBV12-4	TRBJ2-4	TRBD2	many	CASSPMGAGGAKNIQYF	TGTGCCAGCAGTCCCATGGGAGCGGGGGGAGCCAAAAACATTCAGTACTTC
TRBV4-3	TRBJ2-7	TRBD1	many	CASSQETPGTGFTYEQYF	TGCGCCAGCAGCCAAGAGACCCCCGGGACAGGTTTCACCTACGAGCAGTACTTC
TRBV9	TRBJ1-3	-	many	CASSSSGTYSGNTIYF	TGTGCCAGCAGCTCTAGTGGGACGTACTCTGGAAACACCATATATTTT
TRBV24-1	TRBJ2-2	TRBD1	many	CATSDPGQFTTGELFF	TGTGCCACCAGTGATCCGGGACAGTTCACGACCGGGGAGCTGTTTTTT
TRBV28	TRBJ1-1	-	many	CATSYVWGQRNTEAFF	TGTGCCACCTCGTATGTTTGGGGGCAAAGGAACACTGAAGCTTTCTTT
TRBV6-1	TRBJ2-1	-	many	CASSKGGTVEQFF	TGTGCCAGCAGCAAGGGCGGGACGGTTGAGCAGTTCTTC
TRBV6-5	TRBJ2-7	-	-	CASSYSRRSGLTYEQYF	TGTGCCAGCAGTTACTCAAGAAGGTCAGGGCTGACCTACGAGCAGTACTTC
TRBV27	TRBJ2-2	-	many	CASSFFENTGELFF	TGTGCCAGCAGTTTCTTTGAGAACACCGGGGAGCTGTTTTTT
TRBV28	TRBJ2-4	-	many	CASSSETRRSFRNF	TGTGCCAGCAGTTCGGAGACACGTCGGTCATTTCGTAACTTC
TRBV2	TRBJ2-3	TRBD1	many	CASRAYRGGDTQYF	TGTGCCAGCAGAGCTTACAGGGGTGGGGATACGCAGTATTTT
TRBV11-3	TRBJ2-2	-	many	CASSLAGPTTGELFF	TGTGCCAGCAGCTTAGCAGGGCCGACCACCGGGGAGCTGTTTTTT
TRBV19	TRBJ1-6	-	few	CASQDPEGLPLHF	TGTGCCAGCCAGGACCCCGAGGGTTTACCCCTCCACTTT
TRBV12-3/TRBV12-4	TRBJ1-4	TRBD1	many	CASSLGDSSDEKLFF	TGTGCCAGCAGTTTAGGGGACAGTTCGGATGAAAAACTGTTTTTT
TRBV11-2	TRBJ2-1	-	many	CASSLYGGSSYNEQFF	TGTGCCAGCAGCTTATATGGGGGGAGCTCCTACAATGAGCAGTTCTTC
TRBV11-1	TRBJ2-3	-	many	CASSLSSGDTDTQYF	TGTGCCAGCAGCTTATCGTCAGGGGACACAGATACGCAGTATTTT
TRBV20-1	TRBJ2-1	-	many	CSARSIESGSKYNEQFF	TGCAGTGCTAGGTCTATCGAGTCGGGGAGTAAGTACAATGAGCAGTTCTTC
TRBV7-2	TRBJ1-2	-	many	CASSLDTGSLGYTF	TGTGCCAGCAGCTTAGATACAGGGTCATTAGGCTACACCTTC
TRBV6-1	TRBJ1-2	TRBD1	few	CASRHPGQGARDGYTF	TGTGCTAGCAGACATCCGGGACAGGGGGCGCGTGATGGCTACACCTTT
TRBV5-4	TRBJ1-6	-	few	CASSGGGPDSPLHF	TGTGCCAGCAGCGGGGGTGGGCCGGACTCACCCCTCCACTTT
TRBV12-3/TRBV12-4	TRBJ2-7	TRBD1	many	CASSRDRGYEQYF	TGTGCCAGCAGCCGGGACAGGGGGTACGAGCAGTACTTC
TRBV11-2	TRBJ1-1	-	many	CASSREQGPRFWAFF	TGTGCCAGCAGCCGAGAACAGGGACCGCGGTTTTGGGCTTTCTTT
TRBV10-3	TRBJ1-5	-	many	CAIRPTGPNQPQHF	TGTGCCATCAGACCTACAGGGCCCAATCAGCCCCAGCATTTT
TRBV5-1	TRBJ2-5	-	many	CASSGMGRSGETQYF	TGCGCCAGCAGCGGGATGGGACGCTCCGGGGAGACCCAGTACTTC